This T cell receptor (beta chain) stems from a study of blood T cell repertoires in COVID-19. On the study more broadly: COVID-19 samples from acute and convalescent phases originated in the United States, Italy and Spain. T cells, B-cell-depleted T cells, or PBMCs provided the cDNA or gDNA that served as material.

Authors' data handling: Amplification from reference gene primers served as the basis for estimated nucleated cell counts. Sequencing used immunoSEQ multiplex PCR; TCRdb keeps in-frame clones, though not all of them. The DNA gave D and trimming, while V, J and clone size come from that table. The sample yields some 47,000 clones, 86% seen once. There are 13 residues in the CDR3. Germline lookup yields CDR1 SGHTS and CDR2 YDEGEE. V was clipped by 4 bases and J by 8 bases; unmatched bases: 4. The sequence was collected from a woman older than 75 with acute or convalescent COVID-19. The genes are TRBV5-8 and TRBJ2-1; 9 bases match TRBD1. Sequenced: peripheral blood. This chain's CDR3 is CASSRTGAYEQFF. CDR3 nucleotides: TGTGCCAGCAGCCGGACAGGGGCCTATGAGCAGTTCTTC. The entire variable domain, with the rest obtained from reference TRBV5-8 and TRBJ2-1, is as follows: EAGVTQSPTHLIKTRGQQATLRCSPISGHTSVYWYQQALGLGLQFLLWYDEGEERNRGNFPPRFSGRQFPNYSSELNVNALELEDSALYLCASSRTGAYEQFFGPGTRLTVL.